This TCR beta chain was identified during a study of shared clonotypes between healthy human individuals. As defined, naive CD8 cells were CD45RO-negative and positively selected for CCR7, with terminally differentiated effector memory CD45RA+ cells excluded. Only in-frame clones appear in the TCRdb table, and some are missing; sequencing was by immunoSEQ multiplex PCR. Of about 2 million clones detected, roughly 95% appear once; the ten largest clones hold around 1%. Germline CDR1 is SGHNT and CDR2 is YENEEA. The CDR3 spans 15 residues. V gave up 2 bases and J gave up 8 bases, with 18 bases separating them.

The sample consisted of naive CD8+ T cells sorted from blood. The J gene is TRBJ1-2, the V gene TRBV11-3; a possible D gene is TRBD1 (6 bases). The clonotype comes from a man aged 18 to 29 in good health. The CDR3: CASSLRGGPTWGYTF. The CDR3 region has the DNA TGTGCCAGCAGCTTAAGGGGGGGCCCGACGTGGGGCTACACCTTC. Together with reference TRBV11-3 and TRBJ1-2, the CDR3 gives the full variable domain: EAGVVQSPRYKIIEKKQPVAFWCNPISGHNTLYWYLQNLGQGPELLIRYENEEAVDDSQLPKDRFSAERLKGVDSTLKIQPAELGDSAVYLCASSLRGGPTWGYTFGSGTRLTVV.